The rows below give T cell receptor beta chains drawn from one sample of a study of beta chain features in type 1 diabetes. Assay used: immunoSEQ multiplex PCR; TCRdb lists only in-frame clones, some missing. The sample records about 370,000 clones, around 10% being singletons. Sequenced sample: central memory CD4+ T cells from blood. These receptors all stem from a man aged 30 to 39 with type 1 diabetes. Each CDR3 is given with its conserved first and last residue. The D gene is left open where the match is weak. The size entry is marked missing in some rows and otherwise reads once, few, many or a size class.

D: TRBD1; V: TRBV2; J: TRBJ2-7; size: .; CDR3: CASSVVGTGRDEQYF; DNA: TGTGCCAGCAGTGTGGTAGGGACAGGGCGCGACGAGCAGTACTTC
D: .; V: TRBV4-3; J: TRBJ1-5; size: .; CDR3: CASSQEVDSLNQPQHF; DNA: TGCGCCAGCAGCCAAGAGGTTGACAGTCTCAATCAGCCCCAGCATTTT
D: .; V: TRBV27; J: TRBJ2-5; size: .; CDR3: CASSGNAEWQYF; DNA: TGTGCCAGCAGTGGCAATGCCGAGTGGCAGTACTTC
D: TRBD1; V: TRBV5-4; J: TRBJ1-2; size: few; CDR3: CASSSPDRGVYGYTF; DNA: TGTGCCAGCAGCTCACCCGACAGGGGCGTCTATGGCTACACCTTC
D: TRBD2; V: TRBV18; J: TRBJ2-7; size: .; CDR3: CASSPPGGVNEQYF; DNA: TGTGCCAGCTCACCACCTGGGGGGGTCAACGAGCAGTACTTC
D: .; V: TRBV5-1; J: TRBJ2-5; size: .; CDR3: CASSFGQETQYF; DNA: TGCGCCAGCAGCTTTGGTCAAGAGACCCAGTACTTC
D: .; V: TRBV6-4; J: TRBJ2-7; size: once; CDR3: CATHFQFLSYEQYF; DNA: TGTGCCACCCATTTCCAATTTCTCTCCTACGAGCAGTACTTC
D: .; V: TRBV4-1; J: TRBJ2-5; size: few; CDR3: CASSQVRVETQYF; DNA: TGCGCCAGCAGCCAAGTCCGGGTGGAGACCCAGTACTTC
D: .; V: TRBV6-5; J: TRBJ1-5; size: .; CDR3: CASRTGSNQPQHF; DNA: TGTGCCAGCAGAACAGGTAGCAATCAGCCCCAGCATTTT
D: .; V: TRBV28; J: TRBJ1-5; size: few; CDR3: CASTGVTGGNQPQHF; DNA: TGTGCCAGCACAGGGGTCACGGGTGGCAATCAGCCCCAGCATTTT
D: .; V: TRBV7-9; J: TRBJ2-3; size: .; CDR3: CASSLVEARTDTQYF; DNA: TGTGCCAGCAGCTTAGTAGAAGCTCGCACAGATACGCAGTATTTT
D: TRBD2; V: TRBV11-2; J: TRBJ2-3; size: .; CDR3: CASSEGMAGADTQYF; DNA: TGTGCCAGCAGCGAGGGGATGGCGGGAGCAGATACGCAGTATTTT
D: .; V: TRBV28; J: TRBJ2-7; size: few; CDR3: CASSPGISYEQYF; DNA: TGTGCCAGCAGCCCAGGTATCTCCTACGAGCAGTACTTC
D: TRBD1; V: TRBV4-1; J: TRBJ2-7; size: .; CDR3: CASSQHGRDRAYEQYF; DNA: TGCGCCAGCAGCCAGCATGGAAGGGACAGGGCCTACGAGCAGTACTTC
D: .; V: TRBV11-3; J: TRBJ2-6; size: few; CDR3: CASSPVRGANVLTF; DNA: TGTGCCAGCAGCCCCGTGCGTGGGGCCAACGTCCTGACTTTC
D: TRBD1; V: TRBV19; J: TRBJ1-4; size: .; CDR3: CASSSRDSRSLFF; DNA: TGTGCCAGTAGTTCCCGGGACAGTCGAAGTCTGTTTTTT
D: .; V: TRBV28; J: TRBJ2-1; size: .; CDR3: CASRTGGNEQFF; DNA: TGTGCCAGCCGTACCGGGGGCAATGAGCAGTTCTTC
D: .; V: TRBV13; J: TRBJ2-7; size: few; CDR3: CASSLAQAETYEQYF; DNA: TGTGCCAGCAGCTTAGCGCAGGCCGAAACCTACGAGCAGTACTTC
D: TRBD2; V: TRBV27; J: TRBJ2-7; size: .; CDR3: CASRTSGSSYEQYF; DNA: TGTGCCAGCAGGACTAGCGGGAGCTCGTACGAGCAGTACTTC
D: .; V: TRBV9; J: TRBJ2-5; size: few; CDR3: CASSVAYSSRETQYF; DNA: TGTGCCAGCAGCGTAGCGTACAGCTCAAGAGAGACCCAGTACTTC
D: .; V: TRBV6-6; J: TRBJ1-1; size: .; CDR3: CASDLGTEAFF; DNA: TGTGCCAGCGATTTGGGGACAGAAGCTTTCTTT
D: TRBD2; V: TRBV4-3; J: TRBJ2-7; size: few; CDR3: CASSQESLAGGYEQYF; DNA: TGCGCCAGCAGCCAAGAATCCCTAGCGGGAGGGTACGAGCAGTACTTC
D: TRBD1; V: TRBV10-3; J: TRBJ1-2; size: few; CDR3: CAISDLARGPSTHGYTF; DNA: TGTGCCATCAGTGATTTGGCCAGGGGGCCATCTACCCATGGCTACACCTTC
D: TRBD2; V: TRBV6-1; J: TRBJ2-1; size: few; CDR3: CASSETSSGSRNEQFF; DNA: TGTGCCAGCAGTGAAACGTCTAGCGGGAGTCGGAATGAGCAGTTCTTC
D: TRBD1; V: TRBV7-8; J: TRBJ1-5; size: few; CDR3: CASSLTGPEPQHF; DNA: TGTGCCAGCAGTCTGACAGGGCCGGAGCCCCAGCATTTT
D: TRBD2; V: TRBV7-9; J: TRBJ2-1; size: .; CDR3: CASSQDPSGIDNEQFF; DNA: TGTGCCAGCAGCCAAGACCCTAGCGGGATCGACAATGAGCAGTTCTTC
D: .; V: TRBV6-1; J: TRBJ1-2; size: .; CDR3: CASRQQGNDYGYTF; DNA: TGTGCCAGCAGACAACAGGGTAACGACTATGGCTACACCTTC
D: .; V: TRBV28; J: TRBJ2-5; size: .; CDR3: CASSLSRGIGTLQETQYF; DNA: TGTGCCAGCAGTTTAAGCCGGGGCATAGGGACACTTCAAGAGACCCAGTACTTC
D: TRBD2; V: TRBV7-2; J: TRBJ2-1; size: few; CDR3: CASSRSGSIYNEQFF; DNA: TGTGCCAGCAGCCGTAGCGGGAGTATCTACAATGAGCAGTTCTTC
D: .; V: TRBV6-6; J: TRBJ2-3; size: .; CDR3: CASSGGATDTQYF; DNA: TGTGCCAGCAGTGGTGGGGCCACAGATACGCAGTATTTT
D: .; V: TRBV5-1; J: TRBJ1-2; size: .; CDR3: CASSLAGDGYTF; DNA: TGCGCCAGCAGCTTGGCAGGGGATGGCTACACCTTC
D: TRBD1; V: TRBV5-4; J: TRBJ2-4; size: many; CDR3: CATSRGQGMGGSAKNIQYF; DNA: TGTGCCACCTCAAGGGGACAGGGAATGGGAGGGTCAGCCAAAAACATTCAGTACTTC
D: TRBD2; V: TRBV18; J: TRBJ2-1; size: many; CDR3: CASSPGRETEQFF; DNA: TGTGCCAGCTCACCGGGGCGGGAGACTGAGCAGTTCTTC
D: .; V: TRBV6-1; J: TRBJ1-1; size: few; CDR3: CASTSRRGVAEAFF; DNA: TGTGCCAGCACATCCAGGAGGGGAGTCGCTGAAGCTTTCTTT
D: .; V: TRBV6-5; J: TRBJ2-2; size: few; CDR3: CASSLQGRGTGELFF; DNA: TGTGCCAGCAGCCTACAAGGCAGAGGAACCGGGGAGCTGTTTTTT
D: .; V: TRBV27; J: TRBJ2-7; size: .; CDR3: CASSLYVSSYEQYF; DNA: TGTGCCAGCAGTTTATACGTCAGCTCCTACGAGCAGTACTTC
D: .; V: TRBV5-1; J: TRBJ2-1; size: .; CDR3: CASSFVQDEQFF; DNA: TGCGCCAGCAGCTTCGTGCAGGATGAGCAGTTCTTC
D: TRBD1; V: TRBV2; J: TRBJ2-7; size: .; CDR3: CASSNNRGPYEQYF; DNA: TGTGCCAGCAGTAACAACAGGGGCCCCTACGAGCAGTACTTC
D: TRBD1; V: TRBV27; J: TRBJ2-7; size: few; CDR3: CASSLKTGGSYEQYF; DNA: TGTGCCAGCAGTTTAAAGACAGGGGGCTCCTACGAGCAGTACTTC
D: .; V: TRBV7-2; J: TRBJ2-3; size: .; CDR3: CASSLEGGLGDTQYF; DNA: TGTGCCAGCAGCTTAGAAGGGGGACTCGGAGATACGCAGTATTTT
D: TRBD1; V: TRBV2; J: TRBJ1-1; size: once; CDR3: CASRGLTGSTEAFF; DNA: TGTGCCAGCAGAGGTCTGACAGGGAGCACTGAAGCTTTCTTT
D: .; V: TRBV27; J: TRBJ1-1; size: .; CDR3: CASSLSAGNTEAFF; DNA: TGTGCCAGCAGTTTATCAGCAGGGAACACTGAAGCTTTCTTT
D: TRBD2; V: TRBV10-3; J: TRBJ2-5; size: .; CDR3: CASRYGLGRAKSETQYF; DNA: TGTGCCAGCAGGTACGGCCTCGGGAGGGCCAAGTCCGAGACCCAGTACTTC
D: TRBD2; V: TRBV28; J: TRBJ2-1; size: .; CDR3: CASSSSGTSGSYNEQFF; DNA: TGTGCCAGCAGTTCGTCCGGGACTAGCGGGTCCTACAATGAGCAGTTCTTC
D: .; V: TRBV6-5; J: TRBJ1-1; size: .; CDR3: CASSPPRRMNTEAFF; DNA: TGTGCCAGCAGCCCCCCCAGGCGCATGAACACTGAAGCTTTCTTT
D: TRBD1; V: TRBV6-5; J: TRBJ2-1; size: many; CDR3: CASSSDRTYNEQFF; DNA: TGTGCCAGCAGTTCGGACAGGACCTACAATGAGCAGTTCTTC
D: TRBD1; V: TRBV28; J: TRBJ1-1; size: many; CDR3: CASSLRQGFEAFF; DNA: TGTGCCAGCAGTTTAAGACAGGGGTTTGAAGCTTTCTTT
D: .; V: TRBV7-8; J: TRBJ2-1; size: .; CDR3: CASSSPDSSNEQFF; DNA: TGTGCCAGCAGCTCCCCGGACTCGTCCAATGAGCAGTTCTTC
D: .; V: TRBV11-2; J: TRBJ2-2; size: few; CDR3: CATKGGVYVGELFF; DNA: TGTGCCACCAAAGGGGGAGTTTACGTCGGGGAGCTGTTTTTT
D: .; V: TRBV28; J: TRBJ2-1; size: .; CDR3: CASLRGDLGEQFF; DNA: TGTGCCAGCCTCAGAGGGGATCTGGGTGAGCAGTTCTTC
D: TRBD2; V: TRBV19; J: TRBJ2-5; size: .; CDR3: CASRLAVTQETQYF; DNA: TGTGCCAGTAGGCTAGCGGTGACCCAAGAGACCCAGTACTTC
D: .; V: TRBV15; J: TRBJ2-5; size: few; CDR3: CATSRDSVRGTPLQETQYF; DNA: TGTGCCACCAGCAGAGATTCCGTCCGCGGGACCCCTTTACAAGAGACCCAGTACTTC
D: TRBD2; V: TRBV2; J: TRBJ2-7; size: few; CDR3: CASSPRGSGEYEQYF; DNA: TGTGCCAGCAGTCCCCGTGGTAGCGGGGAATACGAGCAGTACTTC
D: TRBD1; V: TRBV28; J: TRBJ2-2; size: few; CDR3: CASSYGGTGDTGELFF; DNA: TGTGCCAGCAGTTATGGGGGGACAGGGGACACCGGGGAGCTGTTTTTT
D: .; V: TRBV5-6; J: TRBJ1-5; size: .; CDR3: CASSLEGQPQHF; DNA: TGTGCCAGCAGCTTGGAAGGACAGCCCCAGCATTTT
D: .; V: TRBV19; J: TRBJ1-1; size: .; CDR3: CASSEARNTEAFF; DNA: TGTGCCAGTAGTGAGGCGCGGAACACTGAAGCTTTCTTT
D: TRBD1; V: TRBV15; J: TRBJ1-5; size: few; CDR3: CATSSEGGGNQPQHF; DNA: TGTGCCACCAGCAGCGAAGGGGGCGGCAATCAGCCCCAGCATTTT